This T cell receptor (beta chain) was identified in a study of blood T cell repertoires in COVID-19. Across the study: The study drew acute and convalescent COVID-19 samples from the United States, Italy and Spain. Nucleic acid was either cDNA or gDNA, and it came from T cells, B-cell-depleted T cells, or PBMCs.

Per the germline V gene, CDR1 is LGHDT and CDR2 is YNNKEL (reference sequence). Trimming cost V 4 bases and J 4 bases; bases outside gene matches: 11. CDR3 size: 18 residues. This clone has just one count. TCRdb keeps only in-frame clones here, not all; method: immunoSEQ multiplex PCR. Of 70,000 or so clones listed, roughly 80% are singletons. The rearrangement uses TRBV3-1 (or the pseudogene TRBV3-2) and TRBJ2-6; 9 positions agree with TRBD1. The source material was peripheral blood. The clonotype was recovered from a human donor in a cohort sampled during active COVID-19. The chain's CDR3 is CASSPGQGLSSGANVLTF. The CDR3 region has the DNA TGTGCCAGCAGCCCGGGACAGGGTTTGTCCTCCGGGGCCAACGTCCTGACTTTC.